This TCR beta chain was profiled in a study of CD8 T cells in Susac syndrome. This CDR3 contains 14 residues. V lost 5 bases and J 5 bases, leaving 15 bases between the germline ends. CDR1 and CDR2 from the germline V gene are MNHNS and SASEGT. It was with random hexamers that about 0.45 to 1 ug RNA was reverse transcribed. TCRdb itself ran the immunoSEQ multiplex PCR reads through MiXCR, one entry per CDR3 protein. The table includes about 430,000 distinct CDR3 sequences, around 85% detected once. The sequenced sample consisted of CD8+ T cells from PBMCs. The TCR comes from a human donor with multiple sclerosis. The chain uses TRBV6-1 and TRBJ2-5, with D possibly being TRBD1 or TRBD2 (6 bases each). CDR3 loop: CASSSGLGGETQYF. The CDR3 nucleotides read TGTGCCAGCAGTTCGGGACTCGGGGGCGAGACCCAGTACTTC.